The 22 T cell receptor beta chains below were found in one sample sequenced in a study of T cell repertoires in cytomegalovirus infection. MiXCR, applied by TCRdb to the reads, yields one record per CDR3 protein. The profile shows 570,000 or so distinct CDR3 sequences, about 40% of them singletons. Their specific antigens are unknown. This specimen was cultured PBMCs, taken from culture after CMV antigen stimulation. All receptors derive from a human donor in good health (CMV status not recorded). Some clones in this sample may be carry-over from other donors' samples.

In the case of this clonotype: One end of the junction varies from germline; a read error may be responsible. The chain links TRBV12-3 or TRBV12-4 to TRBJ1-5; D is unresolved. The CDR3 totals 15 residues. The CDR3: CASSPGLISTQPQHF. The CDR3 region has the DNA TGTGCCAGCAGCCCCGGGCTGATTAGCACTCAGCCCCAGCATTTT.

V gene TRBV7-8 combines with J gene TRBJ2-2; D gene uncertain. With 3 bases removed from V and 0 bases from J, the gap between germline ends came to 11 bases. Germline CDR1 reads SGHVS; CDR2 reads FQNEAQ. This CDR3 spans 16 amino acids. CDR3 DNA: TGTGCCAGCAGCTTCAACCTGTGGACGAACACCGGGGAGCTGTTTTTT. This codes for CASSFNLWTNTGELFF.

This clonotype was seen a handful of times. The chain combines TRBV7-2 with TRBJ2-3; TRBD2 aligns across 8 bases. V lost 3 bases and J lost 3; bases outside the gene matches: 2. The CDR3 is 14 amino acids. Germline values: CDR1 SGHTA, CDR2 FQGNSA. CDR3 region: CASSLGLVTDTQYF. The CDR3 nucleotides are TGTGCCAGCAGCTTGGGACTAGTTACAGATACGCAGTATTTT.

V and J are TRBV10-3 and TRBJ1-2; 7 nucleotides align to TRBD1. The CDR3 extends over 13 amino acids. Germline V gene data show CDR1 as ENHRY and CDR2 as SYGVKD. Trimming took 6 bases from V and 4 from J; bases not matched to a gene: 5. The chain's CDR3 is CAIREGQSYGYTF. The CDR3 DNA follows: TGTGCCATCAGGGAGGGACAGAGCTATGGCTACACCTTC.

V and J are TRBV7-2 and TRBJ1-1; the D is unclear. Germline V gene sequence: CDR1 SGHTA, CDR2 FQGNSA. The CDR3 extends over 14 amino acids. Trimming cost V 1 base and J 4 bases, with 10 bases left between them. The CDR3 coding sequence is TGTGCCAGCAGCTTAGAACCCCCAGGCACTGAAGCTTTCTTT. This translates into CASSLEPPGTEAFF.

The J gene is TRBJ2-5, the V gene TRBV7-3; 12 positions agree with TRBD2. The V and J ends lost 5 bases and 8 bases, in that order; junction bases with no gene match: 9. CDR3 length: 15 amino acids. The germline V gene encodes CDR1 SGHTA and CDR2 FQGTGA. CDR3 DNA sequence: TGTGCCAGCAGCGCATCGGGACTAGCGGGCGGAACCCAGTACTTC. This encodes CASSASGLAGGTQYF.

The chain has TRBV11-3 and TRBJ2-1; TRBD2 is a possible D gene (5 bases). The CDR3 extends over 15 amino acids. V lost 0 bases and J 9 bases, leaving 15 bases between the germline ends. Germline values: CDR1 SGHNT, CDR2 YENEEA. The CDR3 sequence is CASSLEPLRGSEQFF. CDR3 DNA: TGTGCCAGCAGCTTAGAGCCCCTCCGTGGGAGTGAGCAGTTCTTC.

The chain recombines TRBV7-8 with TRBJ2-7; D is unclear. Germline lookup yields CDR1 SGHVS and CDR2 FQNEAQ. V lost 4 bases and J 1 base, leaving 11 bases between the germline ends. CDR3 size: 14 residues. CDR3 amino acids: CASSSWGRSYEQYF. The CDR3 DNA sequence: TGTGCCAGCAGCTCATGGGGTCGATCCTACGAGCAGTACTTC.

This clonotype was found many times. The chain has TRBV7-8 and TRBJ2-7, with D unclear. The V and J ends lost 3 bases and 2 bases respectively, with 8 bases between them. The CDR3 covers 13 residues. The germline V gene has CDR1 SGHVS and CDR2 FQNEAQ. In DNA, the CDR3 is TGTGCCAGCAGCTTCGACCGAACCTACGAGCAGTACTTC. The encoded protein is CASSFDRTYEQYF.

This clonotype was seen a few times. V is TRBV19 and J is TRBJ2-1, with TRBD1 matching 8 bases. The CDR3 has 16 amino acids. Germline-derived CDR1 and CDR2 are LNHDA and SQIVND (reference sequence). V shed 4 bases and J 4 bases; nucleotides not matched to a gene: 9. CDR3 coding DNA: TGTGCCAGTAGTACAACCGGGACAGGACTATACAATGAGCAGTTCTTC. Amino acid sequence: CASSTTGTGLYNEQFF.

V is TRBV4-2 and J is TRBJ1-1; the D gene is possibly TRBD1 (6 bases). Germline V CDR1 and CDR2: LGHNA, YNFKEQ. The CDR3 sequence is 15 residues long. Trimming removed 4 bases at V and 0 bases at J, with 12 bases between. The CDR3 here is CASSPGGRMNTEAFF. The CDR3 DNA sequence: TGTGCCAGCAGCCCCGGGGGGCGGATGAACACTGAAGCTTTCTTT.

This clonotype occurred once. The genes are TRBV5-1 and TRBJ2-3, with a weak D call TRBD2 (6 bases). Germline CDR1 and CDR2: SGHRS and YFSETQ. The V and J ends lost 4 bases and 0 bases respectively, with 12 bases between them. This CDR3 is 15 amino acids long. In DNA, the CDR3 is TGCGCCAGCAGCGTCCTGGGGACTAGCACAGATACGCAGTATTTT. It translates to CASSVLGTSTDTQYF.

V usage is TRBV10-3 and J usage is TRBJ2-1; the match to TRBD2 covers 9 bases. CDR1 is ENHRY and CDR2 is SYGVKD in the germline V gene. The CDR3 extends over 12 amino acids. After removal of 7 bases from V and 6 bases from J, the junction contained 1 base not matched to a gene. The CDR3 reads CAIKGLANEQFF. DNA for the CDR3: TGTGCCATCAAGGGACTAGCCAATGAGCAGTTCTTC.

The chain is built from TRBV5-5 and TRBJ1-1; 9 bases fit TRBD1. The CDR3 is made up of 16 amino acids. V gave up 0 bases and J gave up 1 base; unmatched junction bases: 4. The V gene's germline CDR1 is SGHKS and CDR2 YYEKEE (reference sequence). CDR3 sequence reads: CASSLGQGGRNTEAFF. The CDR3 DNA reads TGTGCCAGCAGCTTGGGACAGGGGGGGAGGAACACTGAAGCTTTCTTT.

CDR3 sequence (DNA): TGTGCCAGCAGCCCAACTGTATTCTATGGCTACACCTTC. It codes for CASSPTVFYGYTF. The chain links TRBV6-5 to TRBJ1-2; unclear D gene. This CDR3 contains 13 residues. V was cut by 6 bases and J by 4 bases, with 12 bases left in between. Germline V gene sequence: CDR1 MNHEY, CDR2 SVGAGI.

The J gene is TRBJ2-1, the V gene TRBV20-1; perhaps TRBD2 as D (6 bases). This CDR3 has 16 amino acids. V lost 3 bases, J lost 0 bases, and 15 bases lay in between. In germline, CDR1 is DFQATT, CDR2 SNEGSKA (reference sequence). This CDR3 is CSARGRDSASYNEQFF. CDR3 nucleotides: TGCAGTGCTAGGGGGCGGGACTCGGCCTCCTACAATGAGCAGTTCTTC.

DNA of the CDR3: TGTGCCAGCAGCCCCGTGCGGGGCCCGGTCGGTGAAAAACTGTTTTTT. Protein product: CASSPVRGPVGEKLFF. This chain joins TRBV7-8 and TRBJ1-4, with D possibly being TRBD1 (5 bases). Germline lookup yields CDR1 SGHVS and CDR2 FQNEAQ. The germline V and J ends were trimmed by 5 bases and 7 bases, with 20 bases remaining between them. This CDR3 is 16 amino acids long.

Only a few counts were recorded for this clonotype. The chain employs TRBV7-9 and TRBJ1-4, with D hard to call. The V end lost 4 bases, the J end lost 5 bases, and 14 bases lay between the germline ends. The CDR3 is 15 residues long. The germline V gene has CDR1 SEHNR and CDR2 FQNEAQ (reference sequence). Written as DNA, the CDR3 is TGTGCCAGCAGCTCAGGACTCAGCCGGAATGAAAAACTGTTTTTT. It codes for CASSSGLSRNEKLFF.

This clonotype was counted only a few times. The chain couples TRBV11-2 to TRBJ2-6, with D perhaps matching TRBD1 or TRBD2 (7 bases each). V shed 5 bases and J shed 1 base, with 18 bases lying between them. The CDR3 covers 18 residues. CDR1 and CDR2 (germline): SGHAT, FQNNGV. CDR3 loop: CASSLHPGGGSGANVLTF. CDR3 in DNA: TGTGCCAGCAGCCTTCATCCAGGGGGAGGGTCTGGGGCCAACGTCCTGACTTTC.

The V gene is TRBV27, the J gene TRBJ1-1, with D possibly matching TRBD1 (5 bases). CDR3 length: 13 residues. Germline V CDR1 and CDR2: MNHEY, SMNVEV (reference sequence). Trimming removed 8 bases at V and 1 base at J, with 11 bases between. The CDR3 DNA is TGTGCCAGCTTGGGGGGGACGAACACTGAAGCTTTCTTT. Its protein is CASLGGTNTEAFF.

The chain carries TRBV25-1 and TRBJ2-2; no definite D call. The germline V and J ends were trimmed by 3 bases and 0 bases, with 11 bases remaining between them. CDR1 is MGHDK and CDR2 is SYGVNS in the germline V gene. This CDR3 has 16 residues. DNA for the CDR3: TGTGCCAGCAGTGATGTTGGCCTCACGAACACCGGGGAGCTGTTTTTT. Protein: CASSDVGLTNTGELFF.

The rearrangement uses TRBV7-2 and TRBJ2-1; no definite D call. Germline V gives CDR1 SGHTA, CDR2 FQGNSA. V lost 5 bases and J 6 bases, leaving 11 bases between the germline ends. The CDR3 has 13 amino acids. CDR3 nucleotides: TGTGCCAGCAGCCCCCTGCCGTCCAATGAGCAGTTCTTC. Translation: CASSPLPSNEQFF.